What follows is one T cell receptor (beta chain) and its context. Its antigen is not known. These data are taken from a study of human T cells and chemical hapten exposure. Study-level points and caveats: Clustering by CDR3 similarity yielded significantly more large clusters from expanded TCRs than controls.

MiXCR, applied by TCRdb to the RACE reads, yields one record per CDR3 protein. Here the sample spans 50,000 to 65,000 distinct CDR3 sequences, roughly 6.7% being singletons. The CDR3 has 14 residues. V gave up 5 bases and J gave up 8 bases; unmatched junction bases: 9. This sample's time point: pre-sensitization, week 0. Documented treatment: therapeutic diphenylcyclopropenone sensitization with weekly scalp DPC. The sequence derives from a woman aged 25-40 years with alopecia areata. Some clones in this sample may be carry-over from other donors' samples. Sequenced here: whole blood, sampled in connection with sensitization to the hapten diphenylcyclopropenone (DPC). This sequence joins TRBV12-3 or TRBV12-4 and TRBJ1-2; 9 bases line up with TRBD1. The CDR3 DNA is TGTGCCAGCAGTCTAACAGGGGGCGCGGGAGGCTACACCTTC. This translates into CASSLTGGAGGYTF.